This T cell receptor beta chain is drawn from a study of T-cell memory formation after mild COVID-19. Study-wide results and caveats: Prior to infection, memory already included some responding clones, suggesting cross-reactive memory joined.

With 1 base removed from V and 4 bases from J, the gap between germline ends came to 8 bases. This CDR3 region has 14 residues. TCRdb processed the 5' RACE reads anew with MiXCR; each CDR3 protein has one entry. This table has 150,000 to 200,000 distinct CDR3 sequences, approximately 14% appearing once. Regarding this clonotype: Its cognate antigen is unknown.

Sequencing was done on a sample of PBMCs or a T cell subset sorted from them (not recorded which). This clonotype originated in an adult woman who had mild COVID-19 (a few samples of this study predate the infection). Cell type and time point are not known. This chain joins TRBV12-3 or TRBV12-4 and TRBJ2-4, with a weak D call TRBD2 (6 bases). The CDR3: CASSLGTTKNIQYF. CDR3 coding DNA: TGTGCCAGCAGTTTAGGGACTACTAAAAACATTCAGTACTTC.